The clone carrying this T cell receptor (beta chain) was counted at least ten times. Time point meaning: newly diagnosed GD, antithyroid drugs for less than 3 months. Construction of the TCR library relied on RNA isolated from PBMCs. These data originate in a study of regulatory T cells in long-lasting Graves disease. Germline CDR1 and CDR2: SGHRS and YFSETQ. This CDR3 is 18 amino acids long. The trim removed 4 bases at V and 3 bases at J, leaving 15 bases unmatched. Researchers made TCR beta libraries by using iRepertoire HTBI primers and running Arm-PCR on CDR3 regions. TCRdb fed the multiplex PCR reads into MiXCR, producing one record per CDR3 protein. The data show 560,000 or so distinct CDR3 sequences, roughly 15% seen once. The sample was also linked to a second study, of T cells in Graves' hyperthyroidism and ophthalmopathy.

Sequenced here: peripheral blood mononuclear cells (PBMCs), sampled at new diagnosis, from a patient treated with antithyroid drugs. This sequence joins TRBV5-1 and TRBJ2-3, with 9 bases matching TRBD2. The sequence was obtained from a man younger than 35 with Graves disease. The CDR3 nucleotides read TGCGCCAGCAGCGTGAGGAGTAGCGGGAGCTGGGTTACAGATACGCAGTATTTT. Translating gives CASSVRSSGSWVTDTQYF.